The 5 T cell receptor beta chains below come from one sample, sequenced in a study of T cells in Graves' hyperthyroidism and ophthalmopathy (dated by TCRdb to between 2019 and 2020). Library creation used multiplex PCR. The sequencing machine was an Illumina HiSeq 2000. TCR beta CDR3 regions were amplified from RNA transcripts. The first round of RT-PCR for the TCR CDR3 was performed with the HTBI primer set and the Qiagen OneStep RT-PCR kit. TCRdb reanalyzed the raw reads on its own, using fastp at Q25 for trimming and MiXCR for clone calling, and kept in-frame beta chains. Rows are combined by CDR3 protein, so each entry shows the most common genes and DNA. The sample records approximately 350,000 distinct CDR3 sequences, 13% to 15% of which are singletons. Approximately 19% of the sample lies in the top ten. Sequences were obtained from blood. All receptors come from an older woman with Graves' ophthalmopathy.

The chain carries TRBV11-2 and TRBJ2-6, with D perhaps matching TRBD1 (6 bases). The ends were cut back, 4 bases at V and 1 base at J, with 17 bases in the middle. This CDR3 is 18 amino acids long. Germline CDR1 and CDR2: SGHAT and FQNNGV. The DNA for the CDR3 is TGTGCCAGCAGCTCGGTTTGGGGGCAAGGATCTGGGGCCAACGTCCTGACTTTC. Its protein product is CASSSVWGQGSGANVLTF. The full variable domain, completed using reference TRBV11-2 and TRBJ2-6, is EAGVAQSPRYKIIEKRQSVAFWCNPISGHATLYWYQQILGQGPKLLIQFQNNGVVDDSQLPKDRFSAERLKGVDSTLKIQPAKLEDSAVYLCASSSVWGQGSGANVLTFGAGSRLTVL.

The table lists this clonotype with many counts. This chain joins TRBV30 and TRBJ2-7, with 8 bases that match TRBD1. The CDR3 is made up of 14 amino acids. CDR1 and CDR2 from the germline V gene are GTSNPN and SVGIG (reference sequence). With V trimmed by 2 bases and J by 0 bases, 3 bases remained unmatched. The CDR3 loop reads CAWSMGQVSYEQYF. DNA for the CDR3: TGTGCCTGGAGTATGGGACAGGTCTCCTACGAGCAGTACTTC.

The rearrangement links TRBV20-1 to TRBJ1-1; TRBD1 is a possible D gene (6 bases). The CDR3 sequence is 15 residues long. CDR1 DFQATT and CDR2 SNEGSKA come from the germline V gene (reference sequence). V lost 2 bases and J lost 4, with 17 bases in between. CDR3 region: CSARKRAGVVTEAFF. In DNA form, the CDR3 reads TGCAGTGCTAGAAAGCGGGCAGGGGTGGTCACTGAAGCTTTCTTT.

Remarks on this clonotype: A much larger clone lies a single base off, so this may be a read error. The chain couples TRBV5-1 to TRBJ1-6; D unresolved. The CDR3 sequence is 14 residues long. Germline V gene data show CDR1 as SGHRS and CDR2 as YFSETQ. The CDR3 spells CASSLDGGNSPLHF. The CDR3 DNA follows: TGTGCCAGCAGCTTGGACGGTGGTAATTCACCCCTCCACTTT.

This clonotype was counted at least ten times. This sequence joins TRBV12-3 or TRBV12-4 and TRBJ2-5; D may be TRBD2 (5 bases). There are 16 residues in the CDR3. V was shortened by 6 bases and J by 9 bases, with 26 bases between the two germline ends. Written as DNA, the CDR3 is TGTGCCAGCAGCCCGACCAGCGGCGCTTCGAGAGCGCCCCAGTACTTC. Protein product: CASSPTSGASRAPQYF.